The following is a T cell receptor beta chain sequence with its context. This record comes from a study of blood T cell repertoires in COVID-19. Under the authors' procedure: Reference gene primer amplification yielded estimated nucleated cell counts. TCRdb's copy holds only in-frame clones and misses some; the assay was immunoSEQ multiplex PCR. D and trimming were read from the DNA, whereas the V and J calls and clone size are those reported in that table. The data show around 190,000 clones, roughly 77% seen once. The TCR originated in a man between 65 and 85 years old with active or convalescent COVID-19. Source material: peripheral blood.

DNA for the CDR3: TGTGCCAGCAGCCTTCCGGTAGCGGGGCTATACAATGAGCAGTTCTTC. Amino acid sequence: CASSLPVAGLYNEQFF. J is TRBJ2-1 and V is TRBV7-8, with TRBD2 identical over 8 bases. The germline V gene has CDR1 SGHVS and CDR2 FQNEAQ. There are 16 residues in the CDR3. V lost 5 bases, J lost 4 bases, and 10 bases stayed unmatched. Using reference TRBV7-8 and TRBJ2-1 for the parts outside the CDR3, the full variable domain is GAGVSQSPRYKVAKRGQDVALRCDPISGHVSLFWYQQALGQGPEFLTYFQNEAQLDKSGLPSDRFFAERPEGSVSTLKIQRTQQEDSAVYLCASSLPVAGLYNEQFFGPGTRLTVL.